The 23 T cell receptor beta chains below come from one sample, sequenced in a study of T-cell memory formation after mild COVID-19. TCRdb re-derived calls from the 5' RACE reads in MiXCR, one entry per CDR3 protein. The sample holds about 190,000 distinct CDR3 sequences, around 27% seen once. Sequenced: PBMCs or a T cell subset sorted from them (not recorded which). The source is an adult woman who had mild COVID-19 (a few samples of this study predate the infection). Cell type and time point are not known.

This clonotype was detected a few times. The chain is built from TRBV5-1 and TRBJ1-1; D uncertain. CDR3 length: 14 residues. Per the germline V gene, CDR1 is SGHRS and CDR2 is YFSETQ. Trimming took 6 bases from V and 0 from J, leaving 12 bases between them. CDR3: CASKFGAMNTEAFF. The CDR3 DNA follows: TGCGCCAGCAAGTTCGGAGCTATGAACACTGAAGCTTTCTTT.

The chain uses TRBV7-2 and TRBJ2-5; 8 nucleotides align to TRBD1. This CDR3 has 15 residues. CDR1 and CDR2 (germline): SGHTA, FQGNSA. With 3 bases clipped from V and 4 bases from J, the junction kept 7 bases outside the gene matches. The CDR3 loop is CASSFLQGGGETQYF. The CDR3 region has the DNA TGTGCCAGCAGCTTTTTACAGGGGGGTGGAGAGACCCAGTACTTC.

This chain links TRBV4-2 with TRBJ2-7; no reliable D call. The CDR3 loop spans 13 amino acids. The germline CDR1 and CDR2 sequences are LGHNA and YNFKEQ. V lost 0 bases, J lost 4 bases, and 7 bases lay in between. This CDR3 is CASSQDSVYEQYF. CDR3 coding DNA: TGTGCCAGCAGCCAAGATTCAGTGTACGAGCAGTACTTC.

This clonotype has only a few counts. The gene calls are TRBV5-1 and TRBJ2-3; maybe TRBD2 (5 bases). CDR1 and CDR2 (germline): SGHRS, YFSETQ. V gave up 7 bases and J gave up 5 bases, with 17 bases separating them. The CDR3 has 14 amino acids. CDR3 nucleotides: TGCGCCAGCTGGAATGCGGGCCGGGGAGATACGCAGTATTTT. It translates to CASWNAGRGDTQYF.

V and J are TRBV2 and TRBJ1-1; TRBD1 might be the D (5 bases). CDR1 and CDR2 (germline): SNHLY, FYNNEI. The CDR3 has 16 residues. The ends were cut back, 4 bases at V and 4 bases at J, with 19 bases in the middle. As DNA, the CDR3 is TGTGCCAGCAGTGGAGGGACGGCTCGGGTTGGCACTGAAGCTTTCTTT. The encoded protein is CASSGGTARVGTEAFF. Complete variable domain (other parts from reference TRBV2 and TRBJ1-1): EPEVTQTPSHQVTQMGQEVILRCVPISNHLYFYWYRQILGQKVEFLVSFYNNEISEKSEIFDDQFSVERPDGSNFTLKIRSTKLEDSAMYFCASSGGTARVGTEAFFGQGTRLTVV.

The chain has TRBV29-1 and TRBJ2-7; no firm D call. Germline CDR1 SQVTM, CDR2 ANQGSEA. CDR3 size: 12 residues. Trimming left V 2 bases short and J 4 bases short, with 9 bases between. The CDR3 DNA sequence: TGCAGCGTTGAACACAACCGATACGAGCAGTACTTC. This translates into CSVEHNRYEQYF.

This clonotype was seen more than once but under ten times. V usage is TRBV30 and J usage is TRBJ1-5; D is unresolved. CDR1 is GTSNPN, CDR2 SVGIG, per germline (reference sequence). The V end lost 4 bases, the J end lost 1 base, and 11 bases lay between the germline ends. This CDR3 comprises 14 residues. The CDR3 sequence is CAWKAGVSNQPQHF. The CDR3 nucleotides are TGTGCCTGGAAAGCCGGGGTCAGCAATCAGCCCCAGCATTTT.

This clonotype was observed a handful of times. The chain is built from TRBV20-1 and TRBJ2-7; D gene uncertain. The CDR3 length is 11 residues. V was clipped by 5 bases and J by 4 bases, with 9 bases between them. Looked up from germline, CDR1 is DFQATT and CDR2 is SNEGSKA (reference sequence). DNA for the CDR3: TGCAGTGCTTCCCCCGGGTACGAGCAGTACTTC. It translates to CSASPGYEQYF.

This clonotype has a handful of counts. The gene calls are TRBV11-2 and TRBJ2-7; 9 positions agree with TRBD2. The CDR3 loop spans 16 amino acids. Germline CDR1 is SGHAT and CDR2 is FQNNGV. V dropped 2 bases and J dropped 6; count of bases not matched to a gene: 11. This chain's CDR3 is CASSLITGLAWSEQYF. Here the CDR3 DNA reads TGTGCCAGCAGCTTAATAACGGGACTAGCCTGGAGCGAGCAGTACTTC. Variable domain in full (rest from reference TRBV11-2 and TRBJ2-7): EAGVAQSPRYKIIEKRQSVAFWCNPISGHATLYWYQQILGQGPKLLIQFQNNGVVDDSQLPKDRFSAERLKGVDSTLKIQPAKLEDSAVYLCASSLITGLAWSEQYFGPGTRLTVT.

V gene TRBV20-1 combines with J gene TRBJ1-2, with TRBD1 as a possible D gene (5 bases). This CDR3 is 14 amino acids long. CDR1 is DFQATT, CDR2 SNEGSKA, per germline (reference sequence). V shed 6 bases and J shed 3 bases, with 17 bases lying between them. The CDR3 DNA follows: TGCAGTGCCCACGACAGAGCGAGGGACTATGGCTACACCTTC. Its translation: CSAHDRARDYGYTF.

A few counts support this clonotype. The chain couples TRBV24-1 to TRBJ2-1; no definite D call. V was trimmed by 7 bases and J by 7 bases, leaving 7 bases between them. Germline V gene sequence: CDR1 KGHDR, CDR2 SFDVKD. The CDR3 covers 11 residues. In DNA, the CDR3 is TGTGCCACCAGCCTTTTGAATGAGCAGTTCTTC. Protein sequence: CATSLLNEQFF.

This rearrangement joins TRBV9 to TRBJ1-3, with TRBD1 matching 8 bases. Germline V gene sequence: CDR1 SGDLS, CDR2 YYNGEE. This CDR3 is 16 amino acids long. After removal of 3 bases from V and 3 bases from J, the junction contained 8 bases not matched to a gene. Here the CDR3 DNA reads TGTGCCAGCAGCGCAAAGGACAGGGCAGGTGGAAACACCATATATTTT. Amino acids: CASSAKDRAGGNTIYF.

The chain recombines TRBV7-3 with TRBJ1-1; a weak D match, TRBD1 (5 bases). This CDR3 contains 14 residues. CDR1 SGHTA and CDR2 FQGTGA come from the germline V gene. The V end lost 5 bases, the J end lost 3 bases, and 13 bases lay between the germline ends. The CDR3 region is CASSRSGGDTEAFF. CDR3 sequence (DNA): TGTGCCAGCAGCCGTTCGGGAGGGGACACTGAAGCTTTCTTT. Full variable domain (rest looked up from reference TRBV7-3 and TRBJ1-1): GAGVSQTPSNKVTEKGKYVELRCDPISGHTALYWYRQSLGQGPEFLIYFQGTGAADDSGLPNDRFFAVRPEGSVSTLKIQRTERGDSAVYLCASSRSGGDTEAFFGQGTRLTVV.

This clonotype was observed a handful of times. The chain links TRBV10-2 to TRBJ2-1; D is undetermined. The V gene lost 2 bases and the J gene lost 8 bases, with 10 bases spanning the gap. Germline CDR1 is WSHSY and CDR2 is SAAADI. This CDR3 has 13 amino acids. Written as DNA, the CDR3 is TGCGCCAGCAGTGAGACGCTAGACCATGAGCAGTTCTTC. Encoded protein: CASSETLDHEQFF.

The chain uses TRBV7-2 and TRBJ2-5; no firm D call. Trimming took off 1 base at V and 5 bases at J, with 11 bases between the two ends. The CDR3 has 14 amino acids. Germline lookup yields CDR1 SGHTA and CDR2 FQGNSA. CDR3 amino acids: CASSLGGTTETQYF. CDR3 bases: TGTGCCAGCAGCTTAGGCGGAACAACGGAGACCCAGTACTTC. The variable domain in full, with the rest retrieved from reference TRBV7-2 and TRBJ2-5, is GAGVSQSPSNKVTEKGKDVELRCDPISGHTALYWYRQSLGQGLEFLIYFQGNSAPDKSGLPSDRFSAERTGGSVSTLTIQRTQQEDSAVYLCASSLGGTTETQYFGPGTRLLVL.

This clonotype has more than one count but fewer than ten. The CDR3 reads CASSPAGTAYEQYF. The CDR3 region has the DNA TGCGCCAGCAGCCCCGCAGGGACAGCCTACGAGCAGTACTTC. The chain recombines TRBV5-1 with TRBJ2-7; TRBD1 agrees at 7 bases. The CDR3 covers 14 residues. CDR1 is SGHRS and CDR2 is YFSETQ in the germline V gene. V lost 4 bases and J lost 2; bases outside the gene matches: 6.

The chain couples TRBV12-3 or TRBV12-4 to TRBJ1-1; no reliable D call. The CDR3 extends over 11 amino acids. The V end lost 3 bases, the J end lost 8 bases, and 7 bases lay between the germline ends. The CDR3 sequence: CASSFGAEAFF. CDR3 coding DNA: TGTGCCAGCAGTTTTGGCGCGGAAGCTTTCTTT.

This rearrangement joins TRBV5-1 to TRBJ1-2, with D tentatively TRBD1 (6 bases). This CDR3 comprises 15 residues. Germline V gene sequence: CDR1 SGHRS, CDR2 YFSETQ. V was trimmed by 5 bases and J by 3 bases, leaving 17 bases between them. CDR3 region: CASSQTGGGDYGYTF. CDR3 coding DNA: TGCGCCAGCAGTCAGACCGGGGGGGGCGACTATGGCTACACCTTC.

The genes are TRBV12-3 or TRBV12-4 and TRBJ1-1; D ambiguous. Trimming took off 7 bases at V and 3 bases at J, with 9 bases between the two ends. This CDR3 contains 12 residues. The CDR3 is CASTPGYTEAFF. Written as DNA, the CDR3 is TGTGCCAGCACCCCCGGCTACACTGAAGCTTTCTTT.

V is TRBV5-1 and J is TRBJ1-4, with 7 bases matching TRBD1. Germline CDR1 is SGHRS and CDR2 is YFSETQ. This CDR3 is 15 amino acids long. Trimming cost V 6 bases and J 0 bases; bases outside gene matches: 5. The CDR3 DNA reads TGCGCCAGCACAATCGGGACAGCAACTAATGAAAAACTGTTTTTT. Its protein product is CASTIGTATNEKLFF. Drawing the rest from reference TRBV5-1 and TRBJ1-4, the complete variable domain is KAGVTQTPRYLIKTRGQQVTLSCSPISGHRSVSWYQQTPGQGLQFLFEYFSETQRNKGNFPGRFSGRQFSNSRSEMNVSTLELGDSALYLCASTIGTATNEKLFFGSGTQLSVL.

This rearrangement joins TRBV7-9 to TRBJ2-1; TRBD2 aligns across 7 bases. The germline CDR1 and CDR2 sequences are SEHNR and FQNEAQ (reference sequence). V was pared by 3 bases and J by 6 bases, with 14 bases of the junction left unmatched. This CDR3 is built from 17 residues. The CDR3 reads CASSFNPTRAGSNEQFF. For the CDR3, the DNA is TGTGCCAGCAGCTTTAATCCCACCAGAGCGGGATCCAATGAGCAGTTCTTC.

The chain employs TRBV28 and TRBJ1-5; the D is unclear. The V gene lost 3 bases and the J gene lost 6 bases, with 6 bases spanning the gap. This CDR3 contains 12 residues. CDR1 MDHEN and CDR2 SYDVKM come from the germline V gene. CDR3 sequence: CASSFDSQPQHF. For the CDR3, the DNA is TGTGCCAGCAGTTTTGATAGTCAGCCCCAGCATTTT.

This clonotype was counted a few times. J is TRBJ1-5 and V is TRBV5-1; 8 bases match TRBD1. Germline V gene sequence: CDR1 SGHRS, CDR2 YFSETQ. The CDR3 is 14 residues long. Trimming cost V 0 bases and J 7 bases; bases outside gene matches: 3. CDR3 nucleotide sequence: TGCGCCAGCAGCTTGGAGGCAGGGGGCCAGCCCCAGCATTTT. Protein sequence: CASSLEAGGQPQHF.